This TCR beta chain was observed in a study of shared clonotypes between healthy human individuals. Study details: The composition of the donors was a couple of women and a few men aged 18 to 49.

Profiled with immunoSEQ multiplex PCR; TCRdb holds only in-frame clones, not every one. This sample has roughly 2,500,000 clones, with approximately 93% found just once. The CDR3 loop spans 17 amino acids. The V end was cut by 5 bases, the J end by 0 bases, with 17 bases between. The germline V gene has CDR1 SGHVS and CDR2 FQNEAQ. A remark on this clone: Its antigen is not known.

General observations from the study: Relative to their counterparts shared across all four donors, non-shared clonotypes exhibited diminished generation probabilities.

Sequencing input: naive CD4+ T cells from PBMCs. Stated subset: CD45RA+ positively selected. J is TRBJ2-1 and V is TRBV7-8, with D unresolved. This receptor was identified in a man between 18 and 35 years old in good health. Some clones in this sample may be carry-over from other donors' samples. The CDR3 DNA follows: TGTGCCAGCAGCACGGGTGCCTCCTACCGCTCCTACAATGAGCAGTTCTTC. Amino acid sequence: CASSTGASYRSYNEQFF.